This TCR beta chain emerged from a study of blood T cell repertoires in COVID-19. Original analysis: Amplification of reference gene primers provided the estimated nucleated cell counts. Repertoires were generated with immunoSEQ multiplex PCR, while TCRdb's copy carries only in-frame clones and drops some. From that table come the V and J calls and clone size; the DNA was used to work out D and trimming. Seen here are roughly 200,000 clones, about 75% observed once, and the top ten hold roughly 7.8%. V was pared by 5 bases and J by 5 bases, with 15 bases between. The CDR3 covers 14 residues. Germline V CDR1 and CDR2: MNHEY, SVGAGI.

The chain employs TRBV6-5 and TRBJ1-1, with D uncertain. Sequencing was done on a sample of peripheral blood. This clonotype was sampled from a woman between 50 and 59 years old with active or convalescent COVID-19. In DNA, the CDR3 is TGTGCCAGCAGTCGAGATCCGGGAACGACTGAAGCTTTCTTT. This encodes CASSRDPGTTEAFF.